Following are 18 T cell receptor beta chains from one sample sequenced in a study of cytomegalovirus exposure and HLA in healthy donors (TCRdb year 2017). The protocol used for the library was the immunoSEQ multiplex PCR assay. A mixture of 60 forward primers for TCR Vbeta segments and 13 reverse primers for TCR Jbeta segments was used in the multiplex PCR. In its TCRdb copy, this immuneACCESS table keeps in-frame sequences only and misses some clones. Where compared with another copy, unresolved V genes explain less than half of these, and the others have no known cause. For this sample there are 150,000 to 160,000 clones; around 81% appear just once. The ten largest clones represent 5.5% to 6.5% of the sample. Sequencing was carried out using PBMCs. The receptors come from a woman in her thirties or forties in good health and CMV-seropositive.

J is TRBJ2-7 and V is TRBV19, with a weak D call TRBD1 (5 bases). The CDR3 loop spans 14 amino acids. The ends were cut back, 3 bases at V and 3 bases at J, with 12 bases in the middle. The germline gives CDR1 LNHDA, CDR2 SQIVND (reference sequence). The chain's CDR3 is CASSIVQGNYEQYF. The CDR3 DNA sequence: TGTGCCAGTAGTATTGTCCAGGGAAACTACGAGCAGTACTTC.

This clone was counted a single time. This chain links TRBV2 with TRBJ2-3, with 13 positions matching TRBD2. Trimming removed 7 bases from V and 6 bases from J; junction bases left unmatched: 7. CDR1 and CDR2 (germline): SNHLY, FYNNEI. The CDR3 totals 15 residues. This chain's CDR3 is CASKRTSGRGDTQYF. The DNA of the CDR3 is TGTGCCAGCAAGAGAACTAGCGGGAGGGGGGATACGCAGTATTTT.

The rearrangement joins TRBV9 to TRBJ1-1, with D unclear. Germline V gene data show CDR1 as SGDLS and CDR2 as YYNGEE. The ends were cut back, 0 bases at V and 1 base at J, with 10 bases in the middle. This CDR3 contains 15 residues. The CDR3 region has the DNA TGTGCCAGCAGCGTAGGAGGAGGGAAGAACACTGAAGCTTTCTTT. Translation gives CASSVGGGKNTEAFF.

The chain couples TRBV5-8 to TRBJ1-1; 7 bases match TRBD1. The junction had 4 bases not matched to a gene; V was cut back by 5 bases and J by 0 bases. This CDR3 contains 14 residues. In germline, CDR1 is SGHTS, CDR2 YDEGEE. This CDR3 is CASRRGQVNTEAFF. Written as DNA, the CDR3 is TGTGCCAGCAGACGAGGACAGGTGAACACTGAAGCTTTCTTT.

The chain uses TRBV19 and TRBJ2-7; D possibly corresponds to TRBD2 (5 bases). Germline V gives CDR1 LNHDA, CDR2 SQIVND (reference sequence). V shed 5 bases and J shed 0 bases, with 11 bases lying between them. CDR3 length: 14 amino acids. The CDR3 region is CASSFTGDSYEQYF. The CDR3, as DNA: TGTGCCAGTAGTTTCACCGGGGACTCCTACGAGCAGTACTTC.

The genes are TRBV11-2 and TRBJ2-7; the match to TRBD1 covers 8 bases. Per germline, CDR1 SGHAT and CDR2 FQNNGV. The CDR3 consists of 15 residues. Trimming cost V 1 base and J 7 bases; bases outside gene matches: 9. CDR3 residues: CASSLAGQGAREQYF. The CDR3 nucleotides are TGTGCCAGCAGCTTAGCTGGTCAGGGGGCCAGGGAGCAGTACTTC.

This chain joins TRBV18 and TRBJ1-1; 9 nucleotides agree with TRBD1. The CDR3 consists of 15 residues. CDR1 KGHSH and CDR2 LQKENI come from the germline V gene. The V gene end was trimmed by 3 bases and the J gene end by 4 bases; junction bases not matched to a gene: 6. The CDR3 coding sequence is TGTGCCAGCTCACCCTGGACAGGGGAGCTCACTGAAGCTTTCTTT. This codes for CASSPWTGELTEAFF.

The chain recombines TRBV14 with TRBJ2-5; 10 bases are a match to TRBD1. Germline loops: CDR1 SGHDN, CDR2 FVKESK. The J segment lost 8 bases and the V segment lost 2 bases, leaving 8 bases of the junction unmatched. This CDR3 has 15 amino acids. CDR3 residues: CASSQRTGGPFTQYF. The DNA of the CDR3 is TGTGCCAGCAGCCAACGGACAGGGGGACCGTTCACCCAGTACTTC.

The chain combines TRBV7-3 with TRBJ2-1; tentative D call: TRBD2 (5 bases). V lost 5 bases to trimming and J lost 6 bases, with 11 bases between them. CDR3 length equals 13 residues. Germline values: CDR1 SGHTA, CDR2 FQGTGA. Here the CDR3 reads CASSPPGFNEQFF. Written as DNA, the CDR3 is TGTGCCAGCAGCCCCCCGGGGTTCAATGAGCAGTTCTTC.

The genes are TRBV11-2 and TRBJ2-7; 8 nucleotides align to TRBD2. The CDR3 runs to 13 residues. V gave up 8 bases and J gave up 5 bases; unmatched junction bases: 8. The V gene's germline CDR1 is SGHAT and CDR2 FQNNGV. CDR3 loop: CASSRGLGDEQYF. CDR3 sequence (DNA): TGTGCCAGCTCCCGGGGACTAGGGGACGAGCAGTACTTC.

In nucleotides, the CDR3 is TGTGCCAGCAGCCCGATAGCGGGAGCCCAAGAGACCCAGTACTTC. This sequence encodes CASSPIAGAQETQYF. This chain uses TRBV7-8 with TRBJ2-5; 9 positions match TRBD2. The CDR3 has 15 residues. V gave up 5 bases and J gave up 1 base; unmatched junction bases: 5. Per the germline V gene, CDR1 is SGHVS and CDR2 is FQNEAQ. Drawing the rest from reference TRBV7-8 and TRBJ2-5, the complete variable domain is GAGVSQSPRYKVAKRGQDVALRCDPISGHVSLFWYQQALGQGPEFLTYFQNEAQLDKSGLPSDRFFAERPEGSVSTLKIQRTQQEDSAVYLCASSPIAGAQETQYFGPGTRLLVL.

This chain joins TRBV27 and TRBJ2-1; TRBD2 matches at 14 bases. Trimming cost V 2 bases and J 7 bases; bases outside gene matches: 7. CDR3 length equals 17 residues. Germline assignment: CDR1 MNHEY and CDR2 SMNVEV (reference sequence). The DNA for the CDR3 is TGTGCCAGCAGTTTAACACCGGGACTAGCGGGAGTGAATGAGCAGTTCTTC. Amino acids: CASSLTPGLAGVNEQFF.

The chain employs TRBV13 and TRBJ2-1; TRBD2 might be the D (6 bases). Per germline, CDR1 PRHDT and CDR2 FYEKMQ (reference sequence). The CDR3 is 16 residues long. With 3 bases removed from V and 0 bases from J, the gap between germline ends came to 12 bases. The CDR3 spells CASSFSGGSSYNEQFF. The CDR3 DNA reads as TGTGCCAGCAGCTTTAGCGGAGGGAGCTCCTACAATGAGCAGTTCTTC.

CDR3 DNA: TGTGCCAGTAGTATTAGCGGGAAAGAGACCCAGTACTTC. Translation gives CASSISGKETQYF. This chain connects TRBV19 to TRBJ2-5; TRBD2 matches 8 bases. CDR1 is LNHDA and CDR2 is SQIVND in the germline V gene (reference sequence). The CDR3 covers 13 residues. The J segment lost 3 bases and the V segment lost 3 bases, leaving 0 bases of the junction unmatched.

The V gene is TRBV4-2, the J gene TRBJ2-7; D perhaps matches TRBD2 (6 bases). The V gene's germline CDR1 is LGHNA and CDR2 YNFKEQ. The CDR3 spans 16 residues. The V end was cut by 0 bases, the J end by 0 bases, with 12 bases between. As DNA, the CDR3 is TGTGCCAGCAGCCAAGACGCGGGGCGTAGCTCCTACGAGCAGTACTTC. Its protein is CASSQDAGRSSYEQYF.

The CDR3 loop reads CASSEAGARGYEQYF. DNA of the CDR3: TGTGCCAGCAGTGAAGCCGGGGCCAGGGGGTACGAGCAGTACTTC. The rearrangement links TRBV6-1 to TRBJ2-5; 7 positions match TRBD1. The J call may be faulty, since TRBJ2-7 better matches the DNA end. CDR1 and CDR2 from the germline V gene are MNHNS and SASEGT. The CDR3 consists of 15 residues.

The chain combines TRBV10-1 with TRBJ2-7; 11 bases line up with TRBD2. The J segment lost 3 bases and the V segment lost 0 bases, leaving 7 bases of the junction unmatched. Germline loops: CDR1 WNHNN, CDR2 SYGVQD (reference sequence). The CDR3 totals 17 residues. CDR3 bases: TGCGCCAGCAGTGAGTCGACTCGAGGGACTAGCGGCTACGAGCAGTACTTC. Translation: CASSESTRGTSGYEQYF.

The chain has TRBV7-9 and TRBJ2-5; TRBD1 matches at 11 bases. With V trimmed by 4 bases and J by 11 bases, 15 bases remained unmatched. Germline CDR1 and CDR2: SEHNR and FQNEAQ (reference sequence). This CDR3 spans 16 amino acids. The CDR3 spells CASSSLLGQGANEQYF. CDR3 DNA: TGTGCCAGCAGCTCCCTCCTCGGACAGGGGGCTAATGAGCAGTACTTC.